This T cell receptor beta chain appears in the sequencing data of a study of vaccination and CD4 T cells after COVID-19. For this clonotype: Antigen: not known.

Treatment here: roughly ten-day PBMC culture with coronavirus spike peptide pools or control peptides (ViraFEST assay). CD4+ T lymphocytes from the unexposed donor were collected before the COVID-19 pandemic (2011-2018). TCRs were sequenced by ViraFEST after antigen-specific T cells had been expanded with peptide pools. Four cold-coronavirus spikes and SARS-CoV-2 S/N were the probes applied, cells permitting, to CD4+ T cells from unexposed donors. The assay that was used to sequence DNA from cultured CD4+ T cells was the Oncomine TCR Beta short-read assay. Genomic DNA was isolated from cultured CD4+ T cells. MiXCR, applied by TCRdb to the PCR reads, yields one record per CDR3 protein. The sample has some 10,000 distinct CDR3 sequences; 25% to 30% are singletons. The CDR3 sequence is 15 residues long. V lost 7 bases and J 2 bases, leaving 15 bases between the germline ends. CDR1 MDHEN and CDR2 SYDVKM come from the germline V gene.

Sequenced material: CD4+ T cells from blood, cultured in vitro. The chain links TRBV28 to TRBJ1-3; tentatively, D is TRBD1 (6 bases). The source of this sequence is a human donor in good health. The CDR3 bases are TGTGCCAGCAAGAAACGGGACAACCCTGGAAACACCATATATTTT. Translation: CASKKRDNPGNTIYF. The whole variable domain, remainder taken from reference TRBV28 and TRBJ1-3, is DVKVTQSSRYLVKRTGEKVFLECVQDMDHENMFWYRQDPGLGLRLIYFSYDVKMKEKGDIPEGYSVSREKKERFSLILESASTNQTSMYLCASKKRDNPGNTIYFGEGSWLTVV.